This T cell receptor beta chain was found in a study of shared T cell receptors in the human thymus. The protocol was immunoSEQ multiplex PCR, while the TCRdb copy is restricted to in-frame clones and leaves out a portion. The sample has over 450,000 clones, 78% seen once. The germline gives CDR1 WSHSY, CDR2 SAAADI. CDR3 length: 13 residues. Trimming took off 6 bases at V and 3 bases at J, with 8 bases between the two ends. These data also featured in a second study, about human thymus T cells.

The sequence came from a boy under two years old with a congenital heart defect. The genes are TRBV10-2 and TRBJ1-4; D may be TRBD1 (5 bases). Sequenced input: thymocytes. CDR3 in amino acids: CASRGGANEKLFF. CDR3 sequence (DNA): TGCGCCAGCAGGGGGGGGGCTAATGAAAAACTGTTTTTT.